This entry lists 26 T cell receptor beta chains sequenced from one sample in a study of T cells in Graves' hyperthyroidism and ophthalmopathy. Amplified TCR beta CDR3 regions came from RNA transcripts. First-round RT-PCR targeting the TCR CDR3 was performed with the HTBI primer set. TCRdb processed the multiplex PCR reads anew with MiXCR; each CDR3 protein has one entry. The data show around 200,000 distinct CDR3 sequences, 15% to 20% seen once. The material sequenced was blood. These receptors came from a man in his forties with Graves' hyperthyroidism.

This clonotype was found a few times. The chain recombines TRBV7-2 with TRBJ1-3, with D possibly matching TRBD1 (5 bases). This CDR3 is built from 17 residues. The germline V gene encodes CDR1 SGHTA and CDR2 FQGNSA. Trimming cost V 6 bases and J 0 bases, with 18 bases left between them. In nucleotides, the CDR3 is TGTGCCAGCAGTTTGGGGCCCCTTCAAAGCTCTGGAAACACCATATATTTT. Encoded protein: CASSLGPLQSSGNTIYF.

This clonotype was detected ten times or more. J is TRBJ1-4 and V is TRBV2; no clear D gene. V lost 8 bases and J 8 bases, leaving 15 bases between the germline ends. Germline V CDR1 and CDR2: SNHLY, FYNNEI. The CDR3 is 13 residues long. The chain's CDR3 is CASGETDGEKLFF. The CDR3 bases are TGTGCCAGCGGGGAGACCGACGGGGAAAAACTGTTTTTT.

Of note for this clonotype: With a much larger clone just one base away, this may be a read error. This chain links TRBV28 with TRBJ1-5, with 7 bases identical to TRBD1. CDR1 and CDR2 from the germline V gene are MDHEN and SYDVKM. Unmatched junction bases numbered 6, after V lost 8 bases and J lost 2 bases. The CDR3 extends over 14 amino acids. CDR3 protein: CASGRGFGNQPQHF. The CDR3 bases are TGTGCCAGCGGCAGGGGGTTTGGCAATCAGCCCCAGCATTTT. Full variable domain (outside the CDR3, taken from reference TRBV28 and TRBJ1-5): DVKVTQSSRYLVKRTGEKVFLECVQDMDHENMFWYRQDPGLGLRLIYFSYDVKMKEKGDIPEGYSVSREKKERFSLILESASTNQTSMYLCASGRGFGNQPQHFGDGTRLSIL.

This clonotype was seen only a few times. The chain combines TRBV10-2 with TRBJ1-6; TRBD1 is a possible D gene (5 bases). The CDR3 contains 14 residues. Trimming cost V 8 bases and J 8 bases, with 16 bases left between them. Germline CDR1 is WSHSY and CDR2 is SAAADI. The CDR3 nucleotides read TGCGCCAGCGCGATGGGGGGGTTGGATTCACCCCTCCACTTT. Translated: CASAMGGLDSPLHF.

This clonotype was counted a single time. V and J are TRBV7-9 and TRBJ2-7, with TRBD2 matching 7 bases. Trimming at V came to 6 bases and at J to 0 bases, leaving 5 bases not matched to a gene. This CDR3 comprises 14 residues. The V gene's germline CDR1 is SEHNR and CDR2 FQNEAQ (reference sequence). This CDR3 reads CASRVQRGSYEQYF. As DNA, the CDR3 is TGTGCCAGCAGGGTTCAGCGGGGCTCCTACGAGCAGTACTTC.

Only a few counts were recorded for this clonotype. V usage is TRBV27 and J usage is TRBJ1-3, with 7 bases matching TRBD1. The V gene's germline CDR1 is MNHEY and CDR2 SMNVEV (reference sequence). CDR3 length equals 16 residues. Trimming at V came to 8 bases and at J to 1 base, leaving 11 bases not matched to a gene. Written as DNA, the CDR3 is TGTGCCAGCCCTTTGGGACAGTCTATATCTGGAAACACCATATATTTT. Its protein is CASPLGQSISGNTIYF.

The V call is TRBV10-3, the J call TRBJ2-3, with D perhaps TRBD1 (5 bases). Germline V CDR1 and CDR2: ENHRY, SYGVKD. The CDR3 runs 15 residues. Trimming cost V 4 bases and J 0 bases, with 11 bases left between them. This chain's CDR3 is CAISATGTSTDTQYF. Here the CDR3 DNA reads TGTGCCATCAGTGCCACAGGTACTAGCACAGATACGCAGTATTTT.

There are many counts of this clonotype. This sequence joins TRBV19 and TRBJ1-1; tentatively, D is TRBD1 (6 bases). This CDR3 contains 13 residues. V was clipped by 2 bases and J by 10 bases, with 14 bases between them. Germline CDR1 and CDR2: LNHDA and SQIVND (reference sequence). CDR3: CASSIRSDRLAFF. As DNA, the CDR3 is TGTGCCAGTAGTATACGGTCCGACAGGTTAGCTTTCTTT.

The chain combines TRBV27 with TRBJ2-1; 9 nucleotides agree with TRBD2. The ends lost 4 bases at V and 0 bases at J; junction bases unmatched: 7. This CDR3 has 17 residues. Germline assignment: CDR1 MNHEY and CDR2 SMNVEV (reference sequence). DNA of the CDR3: TGTGCCAGCAGTTCCAATAGCGGGGGAAGCTCCTACAATGAGCAGTTCTTC. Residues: CASSSNSGGSSYNEQFF.

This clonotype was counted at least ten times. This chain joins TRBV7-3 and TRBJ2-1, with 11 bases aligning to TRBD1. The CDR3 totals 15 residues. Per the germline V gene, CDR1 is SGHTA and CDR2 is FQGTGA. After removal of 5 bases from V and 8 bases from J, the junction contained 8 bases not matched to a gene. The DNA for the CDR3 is TGTGCCAGCAGCCCGAGGACAGGGGGCATAGATGAGCAGTTCTTC. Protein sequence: CASSPRTGGIDEQFF. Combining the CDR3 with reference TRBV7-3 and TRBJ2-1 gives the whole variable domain GAGVSQTPSNKVTEKGKYVELRCDPISGHTALYWYRQSLGQGPEFLIYFQGTGAADDSGLPNDRFFAVRPEGSVSTLKIQRTERGDSAVYLCASSPRTGGIDEQFFGPGTRLTVL.

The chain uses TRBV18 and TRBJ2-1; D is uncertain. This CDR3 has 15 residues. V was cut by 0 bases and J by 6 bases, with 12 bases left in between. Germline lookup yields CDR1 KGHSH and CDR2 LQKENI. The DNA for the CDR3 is TGTGCCAGCTCACCACCTCGAGATGTTAGCAATGAGCAGTTCTTC. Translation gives CASSPPRDVSNEQFF.

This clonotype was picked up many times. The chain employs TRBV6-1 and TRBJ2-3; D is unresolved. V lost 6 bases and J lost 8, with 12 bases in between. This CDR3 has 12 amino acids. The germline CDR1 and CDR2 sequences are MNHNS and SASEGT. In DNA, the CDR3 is TGTGCCAGCAGGTTATCTAGTGCTACGCAGTATTTT. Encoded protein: CASRLSSATQYF.

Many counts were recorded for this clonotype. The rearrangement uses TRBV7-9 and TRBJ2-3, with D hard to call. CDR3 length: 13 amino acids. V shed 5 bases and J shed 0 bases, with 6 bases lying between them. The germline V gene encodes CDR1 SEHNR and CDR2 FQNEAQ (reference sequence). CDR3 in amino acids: CASSPKSTDTQYF. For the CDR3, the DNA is TGTGCCAGCAGCCCGAAAAGCACAGATACGCAGTATTTT.

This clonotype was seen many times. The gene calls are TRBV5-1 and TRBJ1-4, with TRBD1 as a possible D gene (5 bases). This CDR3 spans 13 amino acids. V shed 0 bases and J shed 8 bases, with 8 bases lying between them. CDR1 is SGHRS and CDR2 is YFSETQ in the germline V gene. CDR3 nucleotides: TGCGCCAGCAGCTTGGAGGGGCACGAAAAACTGTTTTTT. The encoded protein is CASSLEGHEKLFF.

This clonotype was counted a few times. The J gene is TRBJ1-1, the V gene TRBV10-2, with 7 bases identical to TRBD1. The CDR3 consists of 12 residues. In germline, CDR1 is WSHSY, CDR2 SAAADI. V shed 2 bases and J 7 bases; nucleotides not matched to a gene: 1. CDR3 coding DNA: TGCGCCAGCAGTGAGCGGGACAGTGAAGCTTTCTTT. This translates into CASSERDSEAFF.

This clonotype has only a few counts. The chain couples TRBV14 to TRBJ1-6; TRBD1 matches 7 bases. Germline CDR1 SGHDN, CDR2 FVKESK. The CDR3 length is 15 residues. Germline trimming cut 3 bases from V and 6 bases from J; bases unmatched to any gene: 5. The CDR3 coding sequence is TGTGCCAGCAGCCACCCGGGACAGATTAATTCACCCCTCCACTTT. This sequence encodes CASSHPGQINSPLHF.

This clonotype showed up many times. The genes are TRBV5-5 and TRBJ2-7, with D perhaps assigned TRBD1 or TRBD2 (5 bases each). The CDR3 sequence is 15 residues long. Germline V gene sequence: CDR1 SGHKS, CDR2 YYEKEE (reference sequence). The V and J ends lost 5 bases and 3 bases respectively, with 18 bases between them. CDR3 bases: TGTGCCAGCAGAATTGGCTCGGGACGACACTACGAGCAGTACTTC. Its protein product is CASRIGSGRHYEQYF.

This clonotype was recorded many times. CDR3 DNA: TGTGCCAGCAGGCAGACTAACAGGGCAGATACGCAGTATTTT. Translation gives CASRQTNRADTQYF. The genes are TRBV28 and TRBJ2-3, with D maybe TRBD1 (6 bases). Germline V gene data show CDR1 as MDHEN and CDR2 as SYDVKM. The V end was cut by 6 bases, the J end by 4 bases, with 14 bases between. The CDR3 has 14 amino acids.

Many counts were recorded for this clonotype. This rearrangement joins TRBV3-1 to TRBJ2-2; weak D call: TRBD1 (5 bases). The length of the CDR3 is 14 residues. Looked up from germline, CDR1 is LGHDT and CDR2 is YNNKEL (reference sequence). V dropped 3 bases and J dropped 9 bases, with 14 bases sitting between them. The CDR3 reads CASSQVGQGRELFF. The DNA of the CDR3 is TGTGCCAGCAGCCAGGTTGGCCAGGGAAGGGAGCTGTTTTTT. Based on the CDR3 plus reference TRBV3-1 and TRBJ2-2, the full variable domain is DTAVSQTPKYLVTQMGNDKSIKCEQNLGHDTMYWYKQDSKKFLKIMFSYNNKELIINETVPNRFSPKSPDKAHLNLHINSLELGDSAVYFCASSQVGQGRELFFGEGSRLTVL.

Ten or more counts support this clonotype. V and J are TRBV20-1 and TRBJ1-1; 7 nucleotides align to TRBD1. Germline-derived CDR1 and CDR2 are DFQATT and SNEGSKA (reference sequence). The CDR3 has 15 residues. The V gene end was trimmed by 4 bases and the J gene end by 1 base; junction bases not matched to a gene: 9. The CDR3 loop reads CSATTLGQENTEAFF. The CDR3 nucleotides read TGCAGTGCTACTACGTTAGGACAGGAGAACACTGAAGCTTTCTTT.

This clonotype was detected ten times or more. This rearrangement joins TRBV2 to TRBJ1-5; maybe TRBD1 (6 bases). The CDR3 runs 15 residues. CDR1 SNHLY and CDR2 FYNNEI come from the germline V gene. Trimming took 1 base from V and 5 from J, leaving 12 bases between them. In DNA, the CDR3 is TGTGCCAGCAGTGAAGGAGGGGGGCAGGATCAGCCCCAGCATTTT. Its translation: CASSEGGGQDQPQHF.

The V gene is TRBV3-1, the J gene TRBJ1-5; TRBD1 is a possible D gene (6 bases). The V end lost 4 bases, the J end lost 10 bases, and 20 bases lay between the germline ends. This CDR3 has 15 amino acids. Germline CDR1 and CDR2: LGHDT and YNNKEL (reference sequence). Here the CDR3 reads CASSPGGAPQGPQHF. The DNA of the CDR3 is TGTGCCAGCAGCCCCGGGGGGGCCCCCCAGGGACCCCAGCATTTT. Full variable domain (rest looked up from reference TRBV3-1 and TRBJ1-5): DTAVSQTPKYLVTQMGNDKSIKCEQNLGHDTMYWYKQDSKKFLKIMFSYNNKELIINETVPNRFSPKSPDKAHLNLHINSLELGDSAVYFCASSPGGAPQGPQHFGDGTRLSIL.

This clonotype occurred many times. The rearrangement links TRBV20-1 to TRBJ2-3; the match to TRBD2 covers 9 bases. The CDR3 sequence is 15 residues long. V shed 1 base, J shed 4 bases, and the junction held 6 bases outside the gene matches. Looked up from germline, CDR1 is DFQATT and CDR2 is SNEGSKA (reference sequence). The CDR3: CSARGWGLASDTQYF. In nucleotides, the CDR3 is TGCAGTGCTAGAGGGTGGGGACTAGCCTCAGATACGCAGTATTTT.

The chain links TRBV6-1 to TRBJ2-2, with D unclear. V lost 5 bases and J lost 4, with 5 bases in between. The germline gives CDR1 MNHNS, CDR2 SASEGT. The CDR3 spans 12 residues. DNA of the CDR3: TGTGCCAGCAGTCCTACCACCGGGGAGCTGTTTTTT. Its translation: CASSPTTGELFF.

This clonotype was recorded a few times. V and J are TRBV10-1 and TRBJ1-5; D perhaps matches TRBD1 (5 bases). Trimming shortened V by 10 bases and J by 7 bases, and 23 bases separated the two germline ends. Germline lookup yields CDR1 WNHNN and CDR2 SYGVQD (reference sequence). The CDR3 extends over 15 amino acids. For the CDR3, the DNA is TGCGCCACCACCTTAAGTTTTTGCGGGGACCAGCCCCAGCATTTT. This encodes CATTLSFCGDQPQHF.

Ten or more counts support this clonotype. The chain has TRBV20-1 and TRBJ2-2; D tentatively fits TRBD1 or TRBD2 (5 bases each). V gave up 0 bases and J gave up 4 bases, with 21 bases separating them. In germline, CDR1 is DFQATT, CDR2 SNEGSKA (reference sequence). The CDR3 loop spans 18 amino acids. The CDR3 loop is CSARDRSTWGRGTGELFF. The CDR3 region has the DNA TGCAGTGCTAGAGATCGGTCGACTTGGGGACGAGGCACCGGGGAGCTGTTTTTT.